The 26 T cell receptor beta chains below come from one sample, sequenced in a study of blood T cell repertoires in COVID-19. Profiling relied on immunoSEQ multiplex PCR, and the TCRdb table lists in-frame clones only, not all of them. Of roughly 120,000 clones listed, roughly 90% are singletons. Source material: peripheral blood. Receptors originate from a man aged 55 to 70 with COVID-19, enrolled during active disease.

This chain connects TRBV19 to TRBJ1-5; 9 bases fit TRBD1. Trimming at V came to 6 bases and at J to 7 bases, leaving 7 bases not matched to a gene. This CDR3 is built from 14 residues. Germline-derived CDR1 and CDR2 are LNHDA and SQIVND (reference sequence). The CDR3 DNA reads as TGTGCCAGTAGAGACGGACAGGGGATCCAGCCCCAGCATTTT. Protein sequence: CASRDGQGIQPQHF.

The chain uses TRBV9 and TRBJ2-5; 7 positions match TRBD2. J was trimmed by 4 bases and V by 0 bases; bases with no gene match: 9. The germline V gene has CDR1 SGDLS and CDR2 YYNGEE. There are 16 residues in the CDR3. The CDR3, as DNA: TGTGCCAGCAGCGTAGGGAGGAGACTAGCACGAGAGACCCAGTACTTC. It encodes CASSVGRRLARETQYF.

The V call is TRBV7-9, the J call TRBJ2-2; D unresolved. V lost 1 base to trimming and J lost 2 bases, with 8 bases between them. The CDR3 is 15 amino acids. In germline, CDR1 is SEHNR, CDR2 FQNEAQ (reference sequence). CDR3 loop: CASSLDHKNTGELFF. CDR3 sequence (DNA): TGTGCCAGCAGCTTAGACCACAAAAACACCGGGGAGCTGTTTTTT. The variable domain in full, completed from reference TRBV7-9 and TRBJ2-2, reads DTGVSQNPRHKITKRGQNVTFRCDPISEHNRLYWYRQTLGQGPEFLTYFQNEAQLEKSRLLSDRFSAERPKGSFSTLEIQRTEQGDSAMYLCASSLDHKNTGELFFGEGSRLTVL.

The chain employs TRBV6-2 or TRBV6-3 and TRBJ1-4, with no clear D. Germline-derived CDR1 and CDR2 are MNHEY and SVGEGT. V was pared by 2 bases and J by 10 bases, with 5 bases between. This CDR3 region has 11 residues. CDR3 DNA sequence: TGTGCCAGCAGTTACGGCGGAAAACTGTTTTTT. It is translated as CASSYGGKLFF.

This chain connects TRBV11-3 to TRBJ2-1; D gene uncertain. CDR3 length: 19 amino acids. Germline lookup yields CDR1 SGHNT and CDR2 YENEEA. V lost 0 bases and J lost 0, with 18 bases in between. CDR3 loop: CASSLDWPQTLSSYNEQFF. Written as DNA, the CDR3 is TGTGCCAGCAGCTTAGATTGGCCCCAGACTCTGAGCTCCTACAATGAGCAGTTCTTC.

The V call is TRBV9, the J call TRBJ2-7; 7 nucleotides line up with TRBD2. The germline V gene has CDR1 SGDLS and CDR2 YYNGEE. V dropped 5 bases and J dropped 7; count of bases not matched to a gene: 6. The CDR3 contains 12 residues. The CDR3: CASRAGEREQYF. The CDR3 region has the DNA TGTGCCAGCAGGGCGGGAGAAAGAGAGCAGTACTTC.

The sample holds one count of this clone. The V gene is TRBV27, the J gene TRBJ2-7, with D perhaps TRBD2 (6 bases). V shed 5 bases and J shed 0 bases, with 20 bases lying between them. Germline V gene data show CDR1 as MNHEY and CDR2 as SMNVEV (reference sequence). This CDR3 region has 17 residues. The CDR3 reads CASSPYSGRESSYEQYF. Written as DNA, the CDR3 is TGTGCCAGCAGTCCCTATTCGGGACGGGAGAGCTCCTACGAGCAGTACTTC.

This clone has just one count. The chain combines TRBV10-3 with TRBJ1-2; 9 bases are shared with TRBD1. V gave up 2 bases and J gave up 8 bases; unmatched junction bases: 6. Germline CDR1 is ENHRY and CDR2 is SYGVKD. The CDR3 loop spans 14 amino acids. Here the CDR3 DNA reads TGTGCCATCAGTGAGGCACAGGGGGCAGGGGGCTACACCTTC. Translating gives CAISEAQGAGGYTF.

This clone was detected once. The CDR3 is CASSQASGSSYEQFF. In DNA, the CDR3 is TGTGCCAGCAGCCAAGCTAGCGGGAGTAGCTATGAGCAGTTCTTC. The chain links TRBV14 to TRBJ2-1, with 10 nucleotides matching TRBD2. This CDR3 spans 15 amino acids. Looked up from germline, CDR1 is SGHDN and CDR2 is FVKESK. V shed 1 base, J shed 8 bases, and the junction held 5 bases outside the gene matches.

This clone is a singleton in its sample. The chain couples TRBV28 to TRBJ1-2, with a tentative D call TRBD1 (5 bases). The V gene lost 1 base and the J gene lost 4 bases, with 10 bases spanning the gap. CDR1 and CDR2 from the germline V gene are MDHEN and SYDVKM. This CDR3 is built from 14 residues. CDR3 coding DNA: TGTGCCAGCAGTTTATTCAGGGACTTCTATGGCTACACCTTC. Translation: CASSLFRDFYGYTF.

The genes are TRBV24-1 and TRBJ2-3, with 9 bases fitting TRBD1. Germline trimming cut 0 bases from V and 4 bases from J; bases unmatched to any gene: 4. Germline V CDR1 and CDR2: KGHDR, SFDVKD. The CDR3 contains 16 residues. CDR3 sequence: CATSDLRDRVSDTQYF. The CDR3 DNA sequence: TGTGCCACCAGTGATTTGCGGGACAGGGTGTCAGATACGCAGTATTTT.

The chain joins TRBV6-5 to TRBJ1-2, with D possibly being TRBD1 (6 bases). With 8 bases removed from V and 6 bases from J, the gap between germline ends came to 16 bases. This CDR3 region has 13 residues. CDR1 is MNHEY and CDR2 is SVGAGI in the germline V gene. CDR3 bases: TGTGCCAGCTCGTTGAACAGGGATGATGGCTACACCTTC. Translation gives CASSLNRDDGYTF.

The table lists this clone with a few counts. The rearrangement joins TRBV2 to TRBJ2-7; 8 bases map to TRBD2. Unmatched junction bases numbered 7, after V lost 6 bases and J lost 0 bases. The CDR3 runs 15 residues. CDR1 is SNHLY and CDR2 is FYNNEI in the germline V gene. The CDR3 DNA reads as TGTGCCAGCAGCTCCCGGCGGGAGGACTCCTACGAGCAGTACTTC. Protein sequence: CASSSRREDSYEQYF.

This chain links TRBV19 with TRBJ2-7; the D gene is possibly TRBD1 (6 bases). The CDR3 has 13 amino acids. Looked up from germline, CDR1 is LNHDA and CDR2 is SQIVND (reference sequence). Deletions cut 3 bases from V and 6 bases from J, with 12 bases between. DNA for the CDR3: TGTGCCAGTAGTATGTTGACAGGCGGCGAGCAGTACTTC. It codes for CASSMLTGGEQYF.

The rearrangement joins TRBV11-2 to TRBJ2-1, with D tentatively TRBD2 (5 bases). The CDR3 is 13 residues long. Trimming took off 3 bases at V and 7 bases at J, with 10 bases between the two ends. Germline assignment: CDR1 SGHAT and CDR2 FQNNGV. CDR3 residues: CASSLAGTNEQFF. The CDR3 bases are TGTGCCAGCAGCTTGGCGGGCACTAATGAGCAGTTCTTC.

The chain is built from TRBV5-1 and TRBJ2-7; 11 nucleotides align to TRBD2. The length of the CDR3 is 19 residues. Germline V gene lookup returns CDR1 SGHRS and CDR2 YFSETQ. Trimming took 0 bases from V and 3 from J; bases not matched to a gene: 14. The CDR3 is CASSLEMGSGRAMRYEQYF. Here the CDR3 DNA reads TGCGCCAGCAGCTTGGAAATGGGTAGCGGGAGGGCCATGCGCTACGAGCAGTACTTC.

The V call is TRBV5-1, the J call TRBJ2-7; TRBD1 aligns across 11 bases. The CDR3 consists of 15 residues. The germline V gene encodes CDR1 SGHRS and CDR2 YFSETQ. The ends lost 4 bases at V and 3 bases at J; junction bases unmatched: 6. DNA of the CDR3: TGCGCCAGCAGCCCCGGGACAGGGGGGTTCTACGAGCAGTACTTC. Translating it yields CASSPGTGGFYEQYF. Using reference TRBV5-1 and TRBJ2-7 for the parts outside the CDR3, the full variable domain is KAGVTQTPRYLIKTRGQQVTLSCSPISGHRSVSWYQQTPGQGLQFLFEYFSETQRNKGNFPGRFSGRQFSNSRSEMNVSTLELGDSALYLCASSPGTGGFYEQYFGPGTRLTVT.

The genes are TRBV6-5 and TRBJ2-1; D might be TRBD2 (6 bases). Germline V gene lookup returns CDR1 MNHEY and CDR2 SVGAGI. Trimming cost V 5 bases and J 6 bases, with 14 bases left between them. The CDR3 length is 14 residues. The CDR3 DNA follows: TGTGCCAGCAGTCAGGACTACAGCCGCAATGAGCAGTTCTTC. Its translation is CASSQDYSRNEQFF.

The rearrangement uses TRBV5-6 and TRBJ2-2; 7 nucleotides match TRBD1. After removal of 1 base from V and 6 bases from J, the junction contained 6 bases not matched to a gene. Germline V lookup: CDR1 SGHDT, CDR2 YYEEEE. The CDR3 is 15 amino acids. CDR3 coding DNA: TGTGCCAGCAGCTTGCGACAGGGTATCGCCGGGGAGCTGTTTTTT. Translation: CASSLRQGIAGELFF. The entire variable domain, with the rest obtained from reference TRBV5-6 and TRBJ2-2, is as follows: DAGVTQSPTHLIKTRGQQVTLRCSPKSGHDTVSWYQQALGQGPQFIFQYYEEEERQRGNFPDRFSGHQFPNYSSELNVNALLLGDSALYLCASSLRQGIAGELFFGEGSRLTVL.

This clone was found once. J is TRBJ2-1 and V is TRBV3-1 (or the pseudogene TRBV3-2); D perhaps matches TRBD2 (6 bases). Per germline, CDR1 LGHDT and CDR2 YNNKEL (reference sequence). Trimming pared 1 base from V and 10 bases from J, leaving 17 bases between. The CDR3 is made up of 15 amino acids. In nucleotides, the CDR3 is TGTGCCAGCAGCCAAGGGGAGGCCACGGGCAGGGAGCAGTTCTTC. Amino acids: CASSQGEATGREQFF.

The chain joins TRBV3-1 (or the pseudogene TRBV3-2) to TRBJ1-1; no clear D. V lost 4 bases and J 1 base, leaving 10 bases between the germline ends. This CDR3 is 14 amino acids long. Germline V gene data show CDR1 as LGHDT and CDR2 as YNNKEL (reference sequence). The CDR3 here is CASSPRESNTEAFF. In DNA, the CDR3 is TGTGCCAGCAGCCCCCGTGAGTCGAACACTGAAGCTTTCTTT.

The chain joins TRBV19 to TRBJ1-2, with D possibly TRBD1 on 5 matching bases. V lost 6 bases to trimming and J lost 4 bases, with 18 bases between them. CDR1 and CDR2 (germline): LNHDA, SQIVND (reference sequence). The CDR3 has 15 amino acids. In DNA, the CDR3 is TGTGCCAGTAGCCTAGGGCAGGGCGTTGGCTATGGCTACACCTTC. Its translation is CASSLGQGVGYGYTF.

This clone was counted a single time. The same CDR3 arises from other DNA sequences in this sample as well. This chain connects TRBV3-1 (or the pseudogene TRBV3-2) to TRBJ1-5, with D perhaps matching TRBD1 (5 bases). This CDR3 is built from 14 residues. Deletions cut 1 base from V and 7 bases from J, with 11 bases between. From germline, CDR1 is LGHDT and CDR2 YNNKEL (reference sequence). The CDR3 DNA reads as TGTGCCAGCAGCCAAGGGGGCGGAGGGCAGCCCCAGCATTTT. Amino acid sequence: CASSQGGGGQPQHF.

This clone turned up a few times. The V and J genes are TRBV2 and TRBJ2-1; 9 nucleotides align to TRBD2. Germline values: CDR1 SNHLY, CDR2 FYNNEI. The junction had 10 bases not matched to a gene; V was cut back by 4 bases and J by 9 bases. This CDR3 is 15 amino acids long. CDR3 protein: CASSAPSGESPEQFF. The CDR3 bases are TGTGCCAGCAGTGCTCCTAGCGGGGAGTCCCCTGAGCAGTTCTTC.

The J gene is TRBJ1-1, the V gene TRBV19, with D possibly matching TRBD1 (5 bases). The CDR3 has 14 residues. The germline gives CDR1 LNHDA, CDR2 SQIVND (reference sequence). The V and J ends lost 4 bases and 5 bases respectively, with 14 bases between them. CDR3 in DNA: TGTGCCAGTAGTAAGCGGGGCTCCGAAACTGAAGCTTTCTTT. This codes for CASSKRGSETEAFF.

The genes are TRBV15 and TRBJ1-2, with D perhaps TRBD1 (6 bases). CDR1 is LNHNV and CDR2 is YYDKDF in the germline V gene (reference sequence). Trimming took off 3 bases at V and 8 bases at J, with 16 bases between the two ends. CDR3 length equals 14 residues. The CDR3 nucleotides are TGTGCCACCAGCAGGACAGGAGACCTTTACGGCTACACCTTC. Its translation is CATSRTGDLYGYTF.